This TCR beta chain is from a study of beta chain features in type 1 diabetes. A few counts support this clone. Its target is not known. Study-level findings and limits: TCRB CDR3s from Type 1 diabetes patients were moderately but significantly shorter in all four CD4+ subsets.

Germline CDR1 reads MGHDK; CDR2 reads SYGVNS. V lost 8 bases, J lost 3 bases, and 16 bases lay in between. The CDR3 spans 14 residues. The study reverse transcribed the entire isolated RNA, so it sequenced expressed TCRB transcripts. Sequenced by immunoSEQ multiplex PCR; TCRdb stores in-frame clones only, minus some. The sample includes 330,000 or so clones, roughly an eighth seen only once; the top ten take 0.0095% to 0.012%. This chain connects TRBV25-1 to TRBJ1-1, with no clear D. The receptor comes from a woman younger than 30 with type 1 diabetes. Input material: naive CD4+ T cells from blood. The CDR3 DNA is TGTGCCAGCCTTCCGTGGCAGGAGGACACTGAAGCTTTCTTT. It codes for CASLPWQEDTEAFF.